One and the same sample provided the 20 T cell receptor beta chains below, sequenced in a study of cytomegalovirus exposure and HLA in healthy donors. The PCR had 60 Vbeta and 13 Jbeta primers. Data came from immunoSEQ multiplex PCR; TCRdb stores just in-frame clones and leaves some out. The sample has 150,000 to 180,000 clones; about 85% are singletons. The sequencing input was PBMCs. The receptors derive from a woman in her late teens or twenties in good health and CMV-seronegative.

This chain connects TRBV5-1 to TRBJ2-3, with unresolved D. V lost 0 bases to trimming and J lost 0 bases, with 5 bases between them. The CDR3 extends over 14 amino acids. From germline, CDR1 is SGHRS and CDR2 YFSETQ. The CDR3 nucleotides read TGCGCCAGCAGCTTGGCCAGGAGCACAGATACGCAGTATTTT. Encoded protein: CASSLARSTDTQYF.

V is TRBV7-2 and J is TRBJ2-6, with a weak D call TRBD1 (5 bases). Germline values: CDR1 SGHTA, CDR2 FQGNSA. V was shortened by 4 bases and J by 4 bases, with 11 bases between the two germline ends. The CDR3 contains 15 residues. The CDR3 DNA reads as TGTGCCAGCAGCTCATCAGGGAAGGGGGCCAACGTCCTGACTTTC. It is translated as CASSSSGKGANVLTF.

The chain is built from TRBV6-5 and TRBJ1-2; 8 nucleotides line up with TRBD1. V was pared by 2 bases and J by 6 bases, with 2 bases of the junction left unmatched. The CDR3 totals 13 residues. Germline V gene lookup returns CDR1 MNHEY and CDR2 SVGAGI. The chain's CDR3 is CASSYQTGDGYTF. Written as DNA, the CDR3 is TGTGCCAGCAGTTACCAGACAGGGGATGGCTACACCTTC.

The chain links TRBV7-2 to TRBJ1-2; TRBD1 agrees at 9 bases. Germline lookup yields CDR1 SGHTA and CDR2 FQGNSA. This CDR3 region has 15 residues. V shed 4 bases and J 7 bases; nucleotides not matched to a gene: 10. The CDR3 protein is CASSSETGGYIGYTF. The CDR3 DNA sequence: TGTGCCAGCAGCTCGGAGACAGGGGGTTATATTGGCTACACCTTC.

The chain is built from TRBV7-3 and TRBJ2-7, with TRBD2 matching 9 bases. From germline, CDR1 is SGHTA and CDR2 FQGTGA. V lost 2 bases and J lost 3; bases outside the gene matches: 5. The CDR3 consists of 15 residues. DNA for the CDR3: TGTGCCAGCAGCTTAGGCCCTAGCGGGAACTACGAGCAGTACTTC. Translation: CASSLGPSGNYEQYF.

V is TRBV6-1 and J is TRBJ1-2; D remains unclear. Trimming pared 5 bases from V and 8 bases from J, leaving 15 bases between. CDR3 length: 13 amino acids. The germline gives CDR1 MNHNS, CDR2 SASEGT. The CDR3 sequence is CASSPTGRVGYTF. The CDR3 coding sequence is TGTGCCAGCAGTCCGACGGGGAGGGTAGGCTACACCTTC.

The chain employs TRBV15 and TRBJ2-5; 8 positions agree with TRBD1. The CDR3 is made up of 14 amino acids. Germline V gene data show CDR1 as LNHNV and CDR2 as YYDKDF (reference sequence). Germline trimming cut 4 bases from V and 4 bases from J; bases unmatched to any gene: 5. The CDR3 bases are TGTGCCACCAGCACAGGGGGCGCGACAGAGACCCAGTACTTC. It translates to CATSTGGATETQYF.

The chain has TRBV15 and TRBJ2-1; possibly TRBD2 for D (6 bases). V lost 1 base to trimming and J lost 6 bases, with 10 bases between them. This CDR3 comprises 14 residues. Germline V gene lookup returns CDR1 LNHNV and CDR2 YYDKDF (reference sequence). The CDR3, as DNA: TGTGCCACCAGCAGAGTAGGAGGGATCAATGAGCAGTTCTTC. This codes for CATSRVGGINEQFF.

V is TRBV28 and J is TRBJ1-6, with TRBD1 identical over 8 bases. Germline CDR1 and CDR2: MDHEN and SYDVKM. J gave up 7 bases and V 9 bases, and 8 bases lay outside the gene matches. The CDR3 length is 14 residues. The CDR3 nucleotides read TGTGCCAGTAGCAGGGGGCAGCTCAATTCACCCCTCCACTTT. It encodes CASSRGQLNSPLHF.

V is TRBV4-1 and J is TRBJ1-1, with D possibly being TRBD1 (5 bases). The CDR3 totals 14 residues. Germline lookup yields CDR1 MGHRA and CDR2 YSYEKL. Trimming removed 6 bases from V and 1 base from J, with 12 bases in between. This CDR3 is CASRGTGGNTEAFF. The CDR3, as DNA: TGCGCCAGCAGAGGCACCGGGGGGAACACTGAAGCTTTCTTT.

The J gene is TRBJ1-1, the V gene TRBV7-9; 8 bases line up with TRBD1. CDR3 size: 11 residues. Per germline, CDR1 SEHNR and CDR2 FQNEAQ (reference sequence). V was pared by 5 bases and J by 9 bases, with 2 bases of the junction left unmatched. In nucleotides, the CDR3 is TGTGCCAGCAGCAGACAGGGGCAAGCTTTCTTT. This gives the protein CASSRQGQAFF. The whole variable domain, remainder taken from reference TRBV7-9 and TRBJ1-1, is DTGVSQNPRHKITKRGQNVTFRCDPISEHNRLYWYRQTLGQGPEFLTYFQNEAQLEKSRLLSDRFSAERPKGSFSTLEIQRTEQGDSAMYLCASSRQGQAFFGQGTRLTVV.

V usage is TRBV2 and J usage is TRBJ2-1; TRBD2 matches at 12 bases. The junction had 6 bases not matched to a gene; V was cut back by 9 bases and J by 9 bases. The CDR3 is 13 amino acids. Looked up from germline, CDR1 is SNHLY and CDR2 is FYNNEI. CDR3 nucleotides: TGTGCCAGAGGGGCTAGCGGGGGGGGTGAGCAGTTCTTC. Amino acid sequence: CARGASGGGEQFF.

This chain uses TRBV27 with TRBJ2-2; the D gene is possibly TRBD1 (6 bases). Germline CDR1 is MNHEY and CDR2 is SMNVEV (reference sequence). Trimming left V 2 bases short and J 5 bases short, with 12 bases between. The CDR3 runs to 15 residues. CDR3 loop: CASSLPGTGTGELFF. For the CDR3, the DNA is TGTGCCAGCAGTTTACCGGGAACAGGGACCGGGGAGCTGTTTTTT.

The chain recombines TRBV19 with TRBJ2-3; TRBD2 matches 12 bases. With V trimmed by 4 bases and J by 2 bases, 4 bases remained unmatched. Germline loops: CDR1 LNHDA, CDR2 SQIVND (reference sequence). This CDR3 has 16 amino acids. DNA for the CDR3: TGTGCCAGTAGTACCCTAGCGGGGGGGATCACAGATACGCAGTATTTT. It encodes CASSTLAGGITDTQYF.

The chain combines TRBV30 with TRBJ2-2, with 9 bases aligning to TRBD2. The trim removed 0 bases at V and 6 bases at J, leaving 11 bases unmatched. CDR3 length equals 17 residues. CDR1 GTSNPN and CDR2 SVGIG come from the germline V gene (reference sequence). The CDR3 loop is CAWSVTRTSDNAGELFF. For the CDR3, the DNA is TGTGCCTGGAGTGTGACAAGGACTAGCGATAACGCCGGGGAGCTGTTTTTT.

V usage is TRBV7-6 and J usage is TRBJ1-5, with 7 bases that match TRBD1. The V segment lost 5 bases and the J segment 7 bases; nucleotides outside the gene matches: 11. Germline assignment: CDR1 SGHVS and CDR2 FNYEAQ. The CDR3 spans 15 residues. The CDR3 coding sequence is TGTGCCAGCAGCGTTAAAAGACAGGGCGGACAGCCCCAGCATTTT. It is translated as CASSVKRQGGQPQHF.

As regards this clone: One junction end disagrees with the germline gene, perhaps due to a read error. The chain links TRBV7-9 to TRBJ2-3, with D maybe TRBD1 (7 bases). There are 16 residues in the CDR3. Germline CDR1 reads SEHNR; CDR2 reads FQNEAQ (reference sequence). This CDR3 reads CVSSSWRDRDTDTQYF. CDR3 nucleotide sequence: TGTGTCAGCAGCTCCTGGCGGGACAGAGACACAGATACGCAGTATTTT. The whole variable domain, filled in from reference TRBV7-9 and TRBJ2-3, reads DTGVSQNPRHKITKRGQNVTFRCDPISEHNRLYWYRQTLGQGPEFLTYFQNEAQLEKSRLLSDRFSAERPKGSFSTLEIQRTEQGDSAMYLCVSSSWRDRDTDTQYFGPGTRLTVL.

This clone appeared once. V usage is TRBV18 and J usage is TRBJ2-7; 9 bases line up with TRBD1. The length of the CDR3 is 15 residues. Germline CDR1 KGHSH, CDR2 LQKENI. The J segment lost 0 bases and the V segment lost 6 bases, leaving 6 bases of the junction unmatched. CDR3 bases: TGTGCCAGCTCCCCTGGGACAGGGAGCTCCTACGAGCAGTACTTC. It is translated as CASSPGTGSSYEQYF. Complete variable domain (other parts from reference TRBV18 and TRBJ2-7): NAGVMQNPRHLVRRRGQEARLRCSPMKGHSHVYWYRQLPEEGLKFMVYLQKENIIDESGMPKERFSAEFPKEGPSILRIQQVVRGDSAAYFCASSPGTGSSYEQYFGPGTRLTVT.

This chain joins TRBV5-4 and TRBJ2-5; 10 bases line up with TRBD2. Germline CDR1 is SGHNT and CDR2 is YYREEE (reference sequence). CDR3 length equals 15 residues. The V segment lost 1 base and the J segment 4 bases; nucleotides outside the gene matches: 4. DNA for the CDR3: TGTGCCAGCAGCTTGTCTAGCGGGGGCTCAGAGACCCAGTACTTC. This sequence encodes CASSLSSGGSETQYF.

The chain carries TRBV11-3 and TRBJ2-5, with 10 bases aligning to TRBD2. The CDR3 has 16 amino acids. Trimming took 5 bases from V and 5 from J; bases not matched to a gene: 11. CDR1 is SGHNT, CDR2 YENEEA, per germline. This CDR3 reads CASSKTSGATGETQYF. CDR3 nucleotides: TGTGCCAGCAGCAAAACTAGCGGGGCCACGGGGGAGACCCAGTACTTC.